Below, one T cell receptor beta chain is given with its context. Its matching antigen is unknown. These data come from a study of beta chain features in type 1 diabetes. The study's findings and limits: Overrepresentation of cells with high TCR expression could result from cDNA sequencing. Among patients with Type 1 diabetes, TCRB CDR3s were moderately but significantly shorter in every one of the four CD4+ subsets. Whether HLA type affects TCRB rearrangement stayed undetermined in the present work.

The CDR3 spans 15 residues. Germline V gene sequence: CDR1 MDHEN, CDR2 SYDVKM. With 3 bases clipped from V and 5 bases from J, the junction kept 8 bases outside the gene matches. The entirety of the isolated RNA underwent reverse transcription, so expressed TCRB transcripts were sequenced. Sequencing was performed with immunoSEQ multiplex PCR; in TCRdb, only in-frame clones are kept and a portion is missing. Of roughly 260,000 clones listed, about a fifth are singletons. The sample taken for sequencing was naive CD4+ T cells from blood. The gene calls are TRBV28 and TRBJ1-1; 8 bases are shared with TRBD1. This clonotype was sampled from a middle-aged woman with type 1 diabetes. Here the CDR3 reads CASSLRVQGGTEAFF. CDR3 DNA sequence: TGTGCCAGCAGTTTGAGGGTACAGGGGGGGACTGAAGCTTTCTTT.